These 22 T cell receptor beta chains were all obtained from the same sample, sequenced in a study of CD8+ T cells in alopecia areata. Extracted from the samples, RNA was reverse transcribed into cDNA to serve as the sequencing template. The repertoire was sequenced with immunoSEQ multiplex PCR; TCRdb's copy has only in-frame clones and lacks some. The table lists around 250,000 clones, 67% of them singletons. The material sequenced was CD4+ T cells sorted from blood, taken at week 0. The source of these receptors is a human donor with alopecia areata.

In its sample, this clone was seen a few times. The CDR3 reads CASSWDSSYEQYF. Written as DNA, the CDR3 is TGTGCCAGCAGTTGGGACAGCTCCTACGAGCAGTACTTC. The genes are TRBV2 and TRBJ2-7; the match to TRBD1 covers 7 bases. Unmatched junction bases numbered 1, after V lost 5 bases and J lost 0 bases. The CDR3 has 13 residues. CDR1 and CDR2 (germline): SNHLY, FYNNEI.

In this sample, this clone turned up a few times. This chain connects TRBV27 to TRBJ2-3; D remains ambiguous. The CDR3 is made up of 14 amino acids. V gave up 5 bases and J gave up 7 bases, with 16 bases separating them. From germline, CDR1 is MNHEY and CDR2 SMNVEV (reference sequence). CDR3 sequence (DNA): TGTGCCAGCAGTCCTCCCTGGGCACAACATACGCAGTATTTT. Translation: CASSPPWAQHTQYF.

This chain links TRBV20-1 with TRBJ1-1; D not resolved. The CDR3 extends over 11 amino acids. Germline V gene lookup returns CDR1 DFQATT and CDR2 SNEGSKA (reference sequence). V lost 0 bases to trimming and J lost 6 bases, with 5 bases between them. The CDR3 nucleotides are TGCAGTGCTAGAGAGGTCGCTGAAGCTTTCTTT. Encoded protein: CSAREVAEAFF.

This clone was seen a few times. J is TRBJ2-7 and V is TRBV29-1; D tentatively reads TRBD1 or TRBD2 (6 bases each). The CDR3 contains 15 residues. Per germline, CDR1 SQVTM and CDR2 ANQGSEA. With 2 bases removed from V and 3 bases from J, the gap between germline ends came to 17 bases. The CDR3 region is CSVERRQGRFYEQYF. DNA for the CDR3: TGCAGCGTTGAACGTCGGCAGGGGAGGTTCTACGAGCAGTACTTC.

The V and J genes are TRBV9 and TRBJ2-7; TRBD2 matches 7 bases. The V gene's germline CDR1 is SGDLS and CDR2 YYNGEE. The CDR3 extends over 14 amino acids. J was trimmed by 0 bases and V by 3 bases; bases with no gene match: 3. The CDR3 nucleotides are TGTGCCAGCAGCGGCCGGGACTACTCCTACGAGCAGTACTTC. Its translation: CASSGRDYSYEQYF.

J is TRBJ1-4 and V is TRBV7-2; TRBD1 agrees at 12 bases. The CDR3 spans 16 residues. V dropped 5 bases and J dropped 5; count of bases not matched to a gene: 6. Germline loops: CDR1 SGHTA, CDR2 FQGNSA. The chain's CDR3 is CASSPEGTGGNEKLFF. The CDR3 bases are TGTGCCAGCAGCCCCGAGGGGACAGGGGGCAATGAAAAACTGTTTTTT.

The table lists this clone with a few counts. The DNA for the CDR3 is TGTGCCAGCAGCCCACGCTTGGATACGCAGTATTTT. Translated, it gives CASSPRLDTQYF. The J gene is TRBJ2-3, the V gene TRBV9; D ambiguous. Trimming stripped 4 bases from V and 6 bases from J, with 9 bases between. CDR3 length equals 12 residues. Germline V gene lookup returns CDR1 SGDLS and CDR2 YYNGEE.

The chain links TRBV7-3 to TRBJ2-3, with D tentatively TRBD2 (7 bases). This CDR3 spans 16 amino acids. Trimming stripped 4 bases from V and 8 bases from J, with 22 bases between. Germline CDR1 reads SGHTA; CDR2 reads FQGTGA. The CDR3 DNA follows: TGTGCCAGCAGCTCCCTTTTAACGGGGGGCCCTCGTACGCAGTATTTT. This sequence encodes CASSSLLTGGPRTQYF.

This clone was seen a few times. This rearrangement joins TRBV29-1 to TRBJ1-1; no firm D call. Trimming removed 4 bases at V and 1 base at J, with 7 bases between. Germline lookup yields CDR1 SQVTM and CDR2 ANQGSEA. The CDR3 sequence is 12 residues long. The CDR3 spells CSVVARNTEAFF. The CDR3 coding sequence is TGCAGCGTTGTTGCGAGGAACACTGAAGCTTTCTTT.

Regarding this clone: A junction boundary mismatches the germline segment, possibly from a read error. Here the CDR3 reads CASSQDLGRWETEAFF. For the CDR3, the DNA is TGCGCCAGCAGCCAAGATCTGGGCCGGTGGGAGACTGAAGCTTTCTTT. The chain employs TRBV7-2 and TRBJ1-1, with D unclear. The CDR3 runs 16 residues. The V gene's germline CDR1 is SGHTA and CDR2 FQGNSA.

The chain recombines TRBV6-1 with TRBJ1-6; tentatively, D is TRBD1 (5 bases). The germline CDR1 and CDR2 sequences are MNHNS and SASEGT. The length of the CDR3 is 12 residues. Trimming stripped 10 bases from V and 7 bases from J, with 11 bases between. The CDR3 DNA reads as TGTGCCATCATGGGGACGAATTCACCCCTCCACTTT. Amino acid sequence: CAIMGTNSPLHF.

The V call is TRBV7-2, the J call TRBJ1-6, with 8 bases lining up with TRBD1. This CDR3 comprises 16 residues. V lost 4 bases and J lost 6; bases outside the gene matches: 8. CDR1 is SGHTA, CDR2 FQGNSA, per germline. The CDR3 sequence: CASSSWTGIGNSPLHF. In DNA form, the CDR3 reads TGTGCCAGCAGCTCCTGGACAGGGATAGGTAATTCACCCCTCCACTTT.

The V and J genes are TRBV2 and TRBJ2-3; no reliable D call. Germline V gives CDR1 SNHLY, CDR2 FYNNEI. Deletions cut 3 bases from V and 0 bases from J, with 4 bases between. The CDR3 is made up of 13 amino acids. The CDR3 sequence is CASSDRSTDTQYF. The CDR3 bases are TGTGCCAGCAGTGACAGGAGCACAGATACGCAGTATTTT.

The chain joins TRBV4-2 to TRBJ1-2; TRBD1 agrees at 12 bases. The CDR3 is 15 residues long. Per the germline V gene, CDR1 is LGHNA and CDR2 is YNFKEQ. V shed 3 bases and J 8 bases; nucleotides not matched to a gene: 7. For the CDR3, the DNA is TGTGCCAGCAGCCAGTCGGGACAGGGGGCGGTCGGCTACACCTTC. This gives the protein CASSQSGQGAVGYTF.

This chain uses TRBV30 with TRBJ1-2; D remains ambiguous. The CDR3 totals 12 residues. V lost 3 bases and J lost 4, with 9 bases in between. Germline V gene data show CDR1 as GTSNPN and CDR2 as SVGIG (reference sequence). In DNA, the CDR3 is TGTGCCTGGAGGGAGAACGGCTATGGCTACACCTTC. Its translation is CAWRENGYGYTF.

This clone was seen a few times. This chain links TRBV20-1 with TRBJ2-5; D gene uncertain. This CDR3 comprises 11 residues. Germline-derived CDR1 and CDR2 are DFQATT and SNEGSKA (reference sequence). The CDR3 reads CSITAQETQYF. In DNA, the CDR3 is TGCAGCATTACAGCCCAAGAGACCCAGTACTTC.

This clone was observed a handful of times. The chain employs TRBV5-1 and TRBJ2-3; TRBD1 agrees at 7 bases. The CDR3 covers 14 residues. Germline V CDR1 and CDR2: SGHRS, YFSETQ. After removal of 1 base from V and 3 bases from J, the junction contained 2 bases not matched to a gene. The CDR3 here is CASSLRQGTDTQYF. The CDR3 bases are TGCGCCAGCAGCTTGAGACAGGGAACAGATACGCAGTATTTT.

The V gene is TRBV30, the J gene TRBJ2-2, with D perhaps matching TRBD1 or TRBD2 (6 bases each). V lost 3 bases and J 1 base, leaving 9 bases between the germline ends. The germline V gene has CDR1 GTSNPN and CDR2 SVGIG (reference sequence). This CDR3 is built from 14 residues. The CDR3 DNA reads TGTGCCTGGAGGGAGGGACAGAACACCGGGGAGCTGTTTTTT. Its translation is CAWREGQNTGELFF. Full variable domain (outside the CDR3, taken from reference TRBV30 and TRBJ2-2): SQTIHQWPATLVQPVGSPLSLECTVEGTSNPNLYWYRQAAGRGLQLLFYSVGIGQISSEVPQNLSASRPQDRQFILSSKKLLLSDSGFYLCAWREGQNTGELFFGEGSRLTVL.

This clone was detected only a few times. The sample carries other DNA sequences with the same CDR3. J is TRBJ2-2 and V is TRBV9; D gene ambiguous. CDR1 and CDR2 (germline): SGDLS, YYNGEE. Trimming took 2 bases from V and 6 from J, leaving 2 bases between them. The length of the CDR3 is 11 residues. The CDR3 is CASSVAGELFF. In DNA, the CDR3 is TGTGCCAGCAGCGTGGCCGGGGAGCTGTTTTTT.

The chain is built from TRBV5-6 and TRBJ2-3, with D perhaps assigned TRBD1 or TRBD2 (5 bases each). In germline, CDR1 is SGHDT, CDR2 YYEEEE. V was clipped by 4 bases and J by 0 bases, with 18 bases between them. The CDR3 has 17 amino acids. DNA of the CDR3: TGTGCCAGCAGCGAATACCGGGACCCCGACAGCACAGATACGCAGTATTTT. As protein: CASSEYRDPDSTDTQYF.

The chain recombines TRBV30 with TRBJ2-5; D is ambiguous. V lost 1 base and J lost 2, with 2 bases in between. Germline V CDR1 and CDR2: GTSNPN, SVGIG (reference sequence). The CDR3 runs 11 residues. The CDR3 DNA is TGTGCCTGGAGTGAGCAAGAGACCCAGTACTTC. This gives the protein CAWSEQETQYF.

CDR3 DNA: TGTGCCAGCACCCTAGCGGGGGCCCCCAGTGAGCAGTTCTTC. Protein: CASTLAGAPSEQFF. The J gene is TRBJ2-1, the V gene TRBV25-1; 10 positions agree with TRBD2. V shed 7 bases and J 9 bases; nucleotides not matched to a gene: 9. Germline V gene sequence: CDR1 MGHDK, CDR2 SYGVNS. This CDR3 comprises 14 residues. The whole variable domain, remainder taken from reference TRBV25-1 and TRBJ2-1, is EADIYQTPRYLVIGTGKKITLECSQTMGHDKMYWYQQDPGMELHLIHYSYGVNSTEKGDLSSESTVSRIRTEHFPLTLESARPSHTSQYLCASTLAGAPSEQFFGPGTRLTVL.